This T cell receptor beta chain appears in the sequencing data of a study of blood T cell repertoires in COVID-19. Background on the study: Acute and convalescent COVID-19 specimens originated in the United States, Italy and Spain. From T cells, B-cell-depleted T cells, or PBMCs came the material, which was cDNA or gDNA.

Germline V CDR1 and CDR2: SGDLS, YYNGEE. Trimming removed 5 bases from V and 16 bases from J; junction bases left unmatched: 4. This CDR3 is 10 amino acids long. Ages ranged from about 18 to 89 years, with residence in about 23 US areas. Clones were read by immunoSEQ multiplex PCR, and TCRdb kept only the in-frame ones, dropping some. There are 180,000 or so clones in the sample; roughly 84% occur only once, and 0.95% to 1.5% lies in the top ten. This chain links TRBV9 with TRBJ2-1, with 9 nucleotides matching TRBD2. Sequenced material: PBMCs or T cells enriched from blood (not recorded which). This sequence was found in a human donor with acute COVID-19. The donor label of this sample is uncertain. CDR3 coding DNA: TGTGCCAGCAGGGGACTAGCTCATTTCTTC. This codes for CASRGLAHFF. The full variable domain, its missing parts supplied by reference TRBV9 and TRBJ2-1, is DSGVTQTPKHLITATGQRVTLRCSPRSGDLSVYWYQQSLDQGLQFLIQYYNGEERAKGNILERFSAQQFPDLHSELNLSSLELGDSALYFCASRGLAHFFGPGTRLTVL.